Sequencing of this TCR beta chain was carried out in a study of cytomegalovirus exposure and HLA in healthy donors. Study summary: Of the donors genotyped, several hundred in all, around 76% fell in the Caucasian-associated ancestry cluster.

PCR was performed using 60 Vbeta and 13 Jbeta primers. Under the authors' procedure: Tens of millions of unique TCR beta chains, roughly 11 million shared, were counted in a later analysis. Method: immunoSEQ multiplex PCR; TCRdb's copy keeps in-frame clones and lacks some. D and trimming come from the DNA, and the V and J calls and clone size come from that table. The sample lists about 150,000 clones; around 82% were seen once. This clone showed up just once. Trimming took 2 bases from V and 3 from J; bases not matched to a gene: 6. Germline CDR1 reads KGHSH; CDR2 reads LQKENI. CDR3 length equals 15 residues.

This sequence joins TRBV18 and TRBJ1-2, with TRBD1 matching 7 bases. Source material: PBMCs. This TCR was recovered from a woman aged 45-59 years in good health and CMV-seropositive. The CDR3 bases are TGTGCCAGCTCACCAGAGAGGGGGCGATACTATGGCTACACCTTC. Translating gives CASSPERGRYYGYTF.